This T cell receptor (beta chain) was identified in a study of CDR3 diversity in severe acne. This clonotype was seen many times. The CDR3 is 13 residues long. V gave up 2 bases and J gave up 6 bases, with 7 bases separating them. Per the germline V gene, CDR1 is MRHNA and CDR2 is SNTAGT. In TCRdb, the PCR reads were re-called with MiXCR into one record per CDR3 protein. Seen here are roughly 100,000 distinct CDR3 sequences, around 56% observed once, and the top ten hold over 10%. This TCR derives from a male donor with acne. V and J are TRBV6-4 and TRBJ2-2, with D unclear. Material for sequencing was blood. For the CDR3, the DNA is TGTGCCAGCAGTGACGGGGAATCCGGGGAGCTGTTTTTT. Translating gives CASSDGESGELFF.